A selection of T cell receptor beta chains follows, all from one sample in a study of response to subunit inactivated influenza vaccine. MiXCR, applied by TCRdb to the RT-PCR reads, yields one record per CDR3 protein. The sample yields about 190,000 distinct CDR3 sequences, about an eighth seen once. The input for sequencing was CD8+ T cells sorted from PBMCs, taken roughly 5 days after vaccination. The receptors were sampled from a man in his forties or fifties who received an inactivated influenza vaccine. CDR3s include the opening cysteine and the closing phenylalanine or tryptophan. D genes are given only for firm matches. Expanded clones get a size class; other rows say once, few or many, or leave the size out.

j_gene,v_gene,d_gene,abundance,CDR3nt,CDR3aa
TRBJ2-1,TRBV11-1,TRBD2,-,TGTGCCAGCAGCTCCCGACTAGCGGGAGGGCCGGATGAGCAGTTCTTC,CASSSRLAGGPDEQFF
TRBJ1-2,TRBV4-1,-,-,TGCGCCAGCAGCCAAGTGTTGGGTTTAGACTATGGCTACACCTTC,CASSQVLGLDYGYTF
TRBJ1-1,TRBV5-5,-,few,TGTGCCAGCAGCTTTGGCCAGGGAAGTGTAGGGAACACTGAAGCTTTCTTT,CASSFGQGSVGNTEAFF
TRBJ1-5,TRBV6-1,-,many,TGTGCCAGCAGTAGCGGGGCCTGGGGCAATCAGCCCCAGCATTTT,CASSSGAWGNQPQHF
TRBJ2-1,TRBV18,-,few,TGTGCCAGCTCACCTTGGAACAATGAGCAGTTCTTC,CASSPWNNEQFF
TRBJ2-1,TRBV10-1,TRBD1,few,TGCGCCAGCAGCCGAACCGGACAGGGGGTAAACAATGAGCAGTTCTTC,CASSRTGQGVNNEQFF
TRBJ2-7,TRBV29-1,TRBD1,few,TGCAGCGTTGAAGGGTGGTCAGGGACAGGGTACGAGCAGTACTTC,CSVEGWSGTGYEQYF
TRBJ2-3,TRBV28,-,-,TGTGCCAGCAGTTATCATCCCCGGACAGAAGAAGACACAGATACGCAGTATTTT,CASSYHPRTEEDTDTQYF
TRBJ2-1,TRBV15,TRBD2,few,TGTGCCACCAGCGACGGGTTGGAGGGACTAGCGGTCAATGAGCAGTTCTTC,CATSDGLEGLAVNEQFF
TRBJ2-5,TRBV4-1,-,-,TGCGCCAGCAGCCAACAGGACAGTGGTCTCCGGGAGACCCAGTACTTC,CASSQQDSGLRETQYF
TRBJ1-1,TRBV5-1,-,many,TGCGCCAGCAGCTCAAGACTTGGCACTGAAGCTTTCTTT,CASSSRLGTEAFF
TRBJ2-1,TRBV15,-,few,TGTGCCACCAGCAAGTCGGTCCCCTACAATGAGCAGTTCTTC,CATSKSVPYNEQFF
TRBJ2-3,TRBV5-1,TRBD2,many,TGCGCCAGCAGCTTGCGGCCAGCGGGGGAACTCACAGATACGCAGTATTTT,CASSLRPAGELTDTQYF
TRBJ1-5,TRBV11-2,TRBD1,-,TGTGCCAGCAGCCGACAGGGTTACAATCAGCCCCAGCATTTT,CASSRQGYNQPQHF
TRBJ2-1,TRBV5-1,TRBD2,-,TGCGCCAGCAGCCATTCTAGCGGGACCCCCTACAATGAGCAGTTCTTC,CASSHSSGTPYNEQFF
TRBJ2-1,TRBV6-2/TRBV6-3,TRBD1,-,TGTGCCAGCAGTTCTCCCGGACAGGGTAACAATGAGCAGTTCTTC,CASSSPGQGNNEQFF
TRBJ2-1,TRBV30,-,once,TGTGCCTGGAGTCTCCTTGTCCCGGATGAGCAGTTCTTC,CAWSLLVPDEQFF
TRBJ2-2,TRBV7-8,TRBD2,few,TGTGCCAGCAGCTTAGAGCGGGGGGGCCACACCGGGGAGCTGTTTTTT,CASSLERGGHTGELFF
TRBJ2-3,TRBV7-3,TRBD2,-,TGTGCCAGCAGCTTATATGCTAGCGGGAGGGGAAGGGGTCCAGATACGCAGTATTTT,CASSLYASGRGRGPDTQYF
TRBJ2-7,TRBV29-1,TRBD1,few,TGCAGCGTTCAAATGACAGGGGGTGGCTACGAGCAGTACTTC,CSVQMTGGGYEQYF
TRBJ1-1,TRBV9,-,-,TGTGCCAGCAGCGTAGGCGGACTGGGCACTGAAGCTTTCTTT,CASSVGGLGTEAFF
TRBJ2-7,TRBV4-3,-,many,TGCGCCAGCAGCCAAGATCTGCCTAGCGAGTTTCCCTACGAGCAGTACTTC,CASSQDLPSEFPYEQYF
TRBJ2-1,TRBV3-1,TRBD2,-,TGTGCCAGCAGCCAAGGGACGGGACTAGCGGGGTACAATGAGCAGTTCTTC,CASSQGTGLAGYNEQFF
TRBJ2-5,TRBV12-3/TRBV12-4,TRBD2,-,TGTGCCAGCAGTTCGGGACTAGCGGGGGCTGAGACCCAGTACTTC,CASSSGLAGAETQYF
TRBJ2-1,TRBV5-1,-,many,TGCGCCAGCAGCTTGGGGAGTGGCTCCTACAATGAGCAGTTCTTC,CASSLGSGSYNEQFF
TRBJ1-2,TRBV3-1,-,-,TGTGCCAGCAGCCCCGACAGGAACCCCTATGGCTACACCTTC,CASSPDRNPYGYTF
TRBJ2-3,TRBV7-3,TRBD2,-,TGTGCCAGCAGCCCCGTTCGGCGGGGGAAAGATACGCAGTATTTT,CASSPVRRGKDTQYF
TRBJ2-7,TRBV12-3/TRBV12-4,-,many,TGTGCCAGCAGACAGGACGTACTGAGCTCCTACGAGCAGTACTTC,CASRQDVLSSYEQYF
TRBJ2-7,TRBV24-1,-,-,TGTGCCACCAGTGAGGGACACCACTTGGGTGAGCAGTACTTC,CATSEGHHLGEQYF
TRBJ2-1,TRBV3-1,TRBD2,few,TGTGCCAGCAGCCAAGAGGTACTAGCGGGAGGTTCTGAGCAGTTCTTC,CASSQEVLAGGSEQFF
TRBJ2-7,TRBV6-2/TRBV6-3,-,-,TGTGCCAGCAATCACCACCGCGGCACCTACGAGCAGTACTTC,CASNHHRGTYEQYF
TRBJ2-7,TRBV12-3/TRBV12-4,TRBD1,few,TGTGCCAGCAGTGCCGGGACAGGGAGCTACGAGCAGTACTTC,CASSAGTGSYEQYF
TRBJ2-7,TRBV28,-,many,TGTGCCAGCAGTACCGCCTACGAGCAGTACTTC,CASSTAYEQYF
TRBJ2-3,TRBV5-1,-,many,TGCGCCAGCAGCGAGGAGGGGCTAGCAACAGATACGCAGTATTTT,CASSEEGLATDTQYF
TRBJ1-6,TRBV4-1,TRBD1,-,TGCGCCAGCAGCCAAGGGGACAGGGGGACACCCCTCCACTTT,CASSQGDRGTPLHF